These T cell receptor beta chains were read from a single sample in a study of blood T cell repertoires in COVID-19. Assay used: immunoSEQ multiplex PCR; TCRdb lists only in-frame clones, some missing. The sample yields more than 90,000 clones, around 90% seen once. The sequencing input was peripheral blood. The source is an older woman with COVID-19, enrolled during active disease. The CDR3 runs from the conserved cysteine through the conserved F or W. The order of the fields is J gene, V gene, D gene, clone size, CDR3 protein, CDR3 DNA. D genes are given only for firm matches. A clone size is listed for some rows: how often the clone was seen (once, few, many), or a class if it is expanded.

J gene: TRBJ1-2
V gene: TRBV7-9
D gene: .
clone size: once
CDR3 protein: CASSYQGTGYTF
CDR3 DNA: TGTGCCAGCAGCTACCAGGGCACCGGCTACACCTTC

J gene: TRBJ1-2
V gene: TRBV12-3/TRBV12-4
D gene: .
clone size: .
CDR3 protein: CASRGPYYGYTF
CDR3 DNA: TGTGCCAGCAGGGGGCCTTACTATGGCTACACCTTC

J gene: TRBJ1-2
V gene: TRBV7-2
D gene: TRBD1
clone size: .
CDR3 protein: CASSLGQGAYYGYTF
CDR3 DNA: TGTGCCAGCAGCCTCGGACAGGGGGCGTACTATGGCTACACCTTC

J gene: TRBJ1-2
V gene: TRBV12-3/TRBV12-4
D gene: .
clone size: .
CDR3 protein: CASSPSNYGYTF
CDR3 DNA: TGTGCCAGCAGTCCGAGTAACTATGGCTACACCTTC

J gene: TRBJ2-7
V gene: TRBV7-2
D gene: .
clone size: .
CDR3 protein: CASSSRDISYEQYF
CDR3 DNA: TGTGCCAGCAGCTCAAGGGACATCTCCTACGAGCAGTACTTC

J gene: TRBJ1-2
V gene: TRBV3-1/TRBV3-2
D gene: .
clone size: .
CDR3 protein: CASSQLTEHGYTF
CDR3 DNA: TGTGCCAGCAGCCAACTGACAGAGCATGGCTACACCTTC

J gene: TRBJ2-1
V gene: TRBV19
D gene: TRBD2
clone size: .
CDR3 protein: CASSMGGGISYNEQFF
CDR3 DNA: TGTGCCAGTAGTATGGGCGGGGGGATCTCCTACAATGAGCAGTTCTTC

J gene: TRBJ1-1
V gene: TRBV18
D gene: TRBD1
clone size: .
CDR3 protein: CASSPPTGRSTEAFF
CDR3 DNA: TGTGCCAGCTCACCACCGACAGGGAGAAGCACTGAAGCTTTCTTT

J gene: TRBJ2-1
V gene: TRBV6-5
D gene: TRBD2
clone size: .
CDR3 protein: CASSFGLDNEQFF
CDR3 DNA: TGTGCCAGCAGTTTTGGACTAGACAATGAGCAGTTCTTC

J gene: TRBJ2-3
V gene: TRBV5-1
D gene: .
clone size: .
CDR3 protein: CASSITGGVDTQYF
CDR3 DNA: TGCGCCAGCAGCATTACCGGCGGGGTGGATACGCAGTATTTT

J gene: TRBJ2-3
V gene: TRBV4-1
D gene: .
clone size: .
CDR3 protein: CASSQGERYTQYF
CDR3 DNA: TGCGCCAGCAGCCAAGGGGAGCGGTATACGCAGTATTTT

J gene: TRBJ1-5
V gene: TRBV12-3/TRBV12-4
D gene: TRBD1
clone size: .
CDR3 protein: CASRQGSTDTQHF
CDR3 DNA: TGTGCCAGCAGACAGGGGAGCACAGATACGCAGCATTTT

J gene: TRBJ2-4
V gene: TRBV7-9
D gene: .
clone size: once
CDR3 protein: CASSLGRSGQLAKNIQYF
CDR3 DNA: TGTGCCAGCAGCTTAGGTCGATCAGGCCAACTAGCCAAAAACATTCAGTACTTC

J gene: TRBJ1-1
V gene: TRBV5-1
D gene: .
clone size: .
CDR3 protein: CASSLGDTEAFF
CDR3 DNA: TGCGCCAGCAGCTTAGGGGACACTGAAGCTTTCTTT

J gene: TRBJ1-4
V gene: TRBV28
D gene: .
clone size: once
CDR3 protein: CAGRGGATNEKLFF
CDR3 DNA: TGTGCCGGCCGTGGAGGGGCAACTAATGAAAAACTGTTTTTT

J gene: TRBJ2-7
V gene: TRBV7-8
D gene: .
clone size: .
CDR3 protein: CASSTRRGSGYEQYF
CDR3 DNA: TGTGCCAGCAGCACTAGGAGGGGATCAGGCTACGAGCAGTACTTC

J gene: TRBJ2-7
V gene: TRBV6-5
D gene: TRBD1
clone size: .
CDR3 protein: CASRTGPYEQYF
CDR3 DNA: TGTGCCAGTAGGACAGGTCCCTACGAGCAGTACTTC

J gene: TRBJ1-5
V gene: TRBV19
D gene: TRBD1
clone size: .
CDR3 protein: CASTPTTGGSNQPQHF
CDR3 DNA: TGTGCCAGTACCCCCACGACAGGGGGTAGCAATCAGCCCCAGCATTTT

J gene: TRBJ2-4
V gene: TRBV7-8
D gene: TRBD1
clone size: .
CDR3 protein: CASSFGGTGENIQYF
CDR3 DNA: TGTGCCAGCAGCTTTGGTGGGACAGGGGAAAACATTCAGTACTTC

J gene: TRBJ2-7
V gene: TRBV27
D gene: .
clone size: few
CDR3 protein: CASSLGFGGQFSYEQYF
CDR3 DNA: TGTGCCAGCAGCCTGGGTTTCGGCGGACAGTTTTCCTACGAGCAGTACTTC

J gene: TRBJ1-1
V gene: TRBV10-3
D gene: TRBD1
clone size: .
CDR3 protein: CAITKSGQGLEAFF
CDR3 DNA: TGTGCCATCACCAAATCGGGACAGGGGCTTGAAGCTTTCTTT

J gene: TRBJ2-3
V gene: TRBV5-1
D gene: .
clone size: .
CDR3 protein: CASSLAVGTDTQYF
CDR3 DNA: TGCGCCAGCAGCTTGGCCGTCGGGACAGATACGCAGTATTTT

J gene: TRBJ1-5
V gene: TRBV6-5
D gene: .
clone size: .
CDR3 protein: CASSPTMGGNQPQHF
CDR3 DNA: TGTGCCAGCAGCCCGACTATGGGGGGGAATCAGCCCCAGCATTTT

J gene: TRBJ2-1
V gene: TRBV6-5
D gene: .
clone size: .
CDR3 protein: CASSPGSSYNEQFF
CDR3 DNA: TGTGCCAGCTCCCCGGGGAGCTCCTACAATGAGCAGTTCTTC

J gene: TRBJ2-7
V gene: TRBV4-1
D gene: TRBD1
clone size: .
CDR3 protein: CASSLGGRGHEQYF
CDR3 DNA: TGCGCCAGCAGCCTAGGGGGCAGGGGCCACGAGCAGTACTTC

J gene: TRBJ2-2
V gene: TRBV24-1
D gene: .
clone size: .
CDR3 protein: CATSDSPGNTGELFF
CDR3 DNA: TGTGCCACCAGTGATTCCCCGGGGAACACCGGGGAGCTGTTTTTT

J gene: TRBJ2-2
V gene: TRBV30
D gene: TRBD1
clone size: .
CDR3 protein: CARRGLGGIGELFF
CDR3 DNA: TGTGCCCGCAGGGGGCTTGGGGGAATCGGGGAGCTGTTTTTT

J gene: TRBJ1-5
V gene: TRBV18
D gene: .
clone size: .
CDR3 protein: CASSSDINQPQHF
CDR3 DNA: TGTGCCAGCTCATCGGACATTAATCAGCCCCAGCATTTT

J gene: TRBJ2-1
V gene: TRBV7-2
D gene: .
clone size: .
CDR3 protein: CASSLGGRGYNERFF
CDR3 DNA: TGTGCCAGCAGCTTAGGGGGCAGGGGCTACAATGAGCGGTTCTTC

J gene: TRBJ1-2
V gene: TRBV7-2
D gene: TRBD1
clone size: .
CDR3 protein: CASSSPGGIGYGYTF
CDR3 DNA: TGTGCCAGCAGCTCTCCAGGGGGCATCGGCTATGGCTACACCTTC

J gene: TRBJ1-6
V gene: TRBV6-1
D gene: .
clone size: .
CDR3 protein: CASSEFNSWNSPLHF
CDR3 DNA: TGTGCCAGCAGTGAATTTAACTCCTGGAATTCACCCCTCCACTTT

J gene: TRBJ1-4
V gene: TRBV21-1
D gene: .
clone size: .
CDR3 protein: CASIDRALPSGNEKLFF
CDR3 DNA: TGTGCCAGCATCGACAGGGCCTTACCAAGTGGTAATGAAAAACTGTTTTTT

J gene: TRBJ2-7
V gene: TRBV4-2
D gene: TRBD2
clone size: .
CDR3 protein: CASSPETSGGYEQYF
CDR3 DNA: TGTGCCAGCAGCCCCGAGACTAGCGGGGGATACGAGCAGTACTTC

J gene: TRBJ1-5
V gene: TRBV7-2
D gene: TRBD1
clone size: few
CDR3 protein: CASRTGEFQPQHF
CDR3 DNA: TGTGCCAGCAGGACAGGGGAATTTCAGCCCCAGCATTTT

J gene: TRBJ1-2
V gene: TRBV19
D gene: .
clone size: .
CDR3 protein: CAASRGGDYGYTF
CDR3 DNA: TGTGCCGCTAGCAGAGGGGGTGACTATGGCTACACCTTC

J gene: TRBJ1-4
V gene: TRBV7-2
D gene: .
clone size: .
CDR3 protein: CASSLERGTNEKLFF
CDR3 DNA: TGTGCCAGCAGCTTAGAAAGGGGAACTAATGAAAAACTGTTTTTT

J gene: TRBJ1-1
V gene: TRBV4-2
D gene: TRBD1
clone size: once
CDR3 protein: CASSLTGTATFTEAFF
CDR3 DNA: TGTGCCAGCAGCCTAACGGGGACAGCGACCTTCACTGAAGCTTTCTTT

J gene: TRBJ1-6
V gene: TRBV30
D gene: TRBD1
clone size: once
CDR3 protein: CAWRDSGTGSRDSPLHF
CDR3 DNA: TGTGCCTGGAGGGATTCCGGGACAGGGTCAAGGGACTCACCCCTCCACTTT

J gene: TRBJ2-7
V gene: TRBV4-1
D gene: .
clone size: .
CDR3 protein: CASSQGPWAYEQYF
CDR3 DNA: TGCGCCAGCAGCCAGGGGCCCTGGGCCTACGAGCAGTACTTC

J gene: TRBJ2-7
V gene: TRBV4-2
D gene: .
clone size: .
CDR3 protein: CASSQAGFVASEQYF
CDR3 DNA: TGTGCCAGCAGCCAAGCAGGGTTTGTAGCTTCCGAGCAGTACTTC

J gene: TRBJ2-7
V gene: TRBV7-8
D gene: TRBD1
clone size: .
CDR3 protein: CASSLMALGTGNYEQYF
CDR3 DNA: TGTGCCAGCAGCTTAATGGCGCTTGGGACAGGGAACTACGAGCAGTACTTC

J gene: TRBJ1-1
V gene: TRBV10-2
D gene: .
clone size: .
CDR3 protein: CASSDQGTTGNTEAFF
CDR3 DNA: TGCGCCAGCAGTGACCAGGGTACCACAGGGAACACTGAAGCTTTCTTT

J gene: TRBJ1-4
V gene: TRBV27
D gene: .
clone size: once
CDR3 protein: CASSSETEEIDEKLFF
CDR3 DNA: TGTGCCAGCAGTTCCGAAACTGAAGAAATAGATGAAAAACTGTTTTTT

J gene: TRBJ1-5
V gene: TRBV12-3/TRBV12-4
D gene: .
clone size: .
CDR3 protein: CASSLTGLQPQHF
CDR3 DNA: TGTGCCAGCAGTCTTACAGGGTTGCAGCCCCAGCATTTT

J gene: TRBJ1-5
V gene: TRBV20-1
D gene: .
clone size: few
CDR3 protein: CSASSRADQPQHF
CDR3 DNA: TGCAGTGCTAGTTCGCGGGCGGATCAGCCCCAGCATTTT

J gene: TRBJ1-1
V gene: TRBV29-1
D gene: .
clone size: .
CDR3 protein: CSVVRSTEAFF
CDR3 DNA: TGCAGCGTTGTGAGGTCGACCGAAGCTTTCTTT

J gene: TRBJ2-5
V gene: TRBV9
D gene: TRBD1
clone size: .
CDR3 protein: CASSPRQGETQYF
CDR3 DNA: TGTGCCAGCAGCCCCAGACAGGGAGAGACCCAGTACTTC

J gene: TRBJ1-2
V gene: TRBV29-1
D gene: .
clone size: .
CDR3 protein: CSVEVGLKEGYGYTF
CDR3 DNA: TGCAGCGTTGAAGTGGGACTGAAGGAGGGCTATGGCTACACCTTC

J gene: TRBJ1-4
V gene: TRBV4-1
D gene: TRBD1
clone size: .
CDR3 protein: CASSLDRTNEKLFF
CDR3 DNA: TGCGCCAGCAGCCTGGACAGGACTAATGAAAAACTGTTTTTT

J gene: TRBJ1-4
V gene: TRBV6-2/TRBV6-3
D gene: .
clone size: .
CDR3 protein: CASSYHRQQEYNEKLFF
CDR3 DNA: TGTGCCAGCAGTTACCACAGGCAGCAAGAATACAATGAAAAACTGTTTTTT

J gene: TRBJ2-3
V gene: TRBV4-1
D gene: .
clone size: .
CDR3 protein: CASSLLRTTTSTDTQYF
CDR3 DNA: TGCGCCAGCAGCCTCCTCAGAACTACGACTAGCACAGATACGCAGTATTTT

J gene: TRBJ2-5
V gene: TRBV7-9
D gene: .
clone size: .
CDR3 protein: CASSPLATQYF
CDR3 DNA: TGTGCCAGCAGCCCACTTGCCACCCAGTACTTC

J gene: TRBJ1-1
V gene: TRBV6-1
D gene: TRBD1
clone size: .
CDR3 protein: CASSDGTGGWTEAFF
CDR3 DNA: TGTGCCAGCAGTGACGGGACAGGGGGCTGGACTGAAGCTTTCTTT

J gene: TRBJ2-7
V gene: TRBV6-5
D gene: .
clone size: .
CDR3 protein: CASSSKEQVISYEQYF
CDR3 DNA: TGTGCCAGCAGTTCTAAGGAACAGGTGATCTCCTACGAGCAGTACTTC

J gene: TRBJ2-7
V gene: TRBV7-9
D gene: TRBD1
clone size: .
CDR3 protein: CASSHTGQGVLYEQYF
CDR3 DNA: TGTGCCAGCAGCCACACCGGACAGGGGGTTCTCTACGAGCAGTACTTC

J gene: TRBJ2-7
V gene: TRBV6-1
D gene: .
clone size: .
CDR3 protein: CASSDWAVAYEQYF
CDR3 DNA: TGTGCCAGCAGTGATTGGGCAGTAGCCTACGAGCAGTACTTC

J gene: TRBJ1-2
V gene: TRBV29-1
D gene: TRBD1
clone size: .
CDR3 protein: CSVEDRGINYGYTF
CDR3 DNA: TGCAGCGTGGAAGACAGGGGGATCAACTATGGCTACACCTTC

J gene: TRBJ1-1
V gene: TRBV27
D gene: .
clone size: once
CDR3 protein: CASSSGWTEAFF
CDR3 DNA: TGTGCCAGCAGTTCCGGTTGGACTGAAGCTTTCTTT

J gene: TRBJ1-5
V gene: TRBV21-1
D gene: .
clone size: .
CDR3 protein: CASNPRQRNQPQHF
CDR3 DNA: TGTGCCAGCAACCCAAGACAGCGCAATCAGCCCCAGCATTTT

J gene: TRBJ2-2
V gene: TRBV5-1
D gene: .
clone size: once
CDR3 protein: CASSSAGNTGELFF
CDR3 DNA: TGCGCCAGCAGCTCTGCAGGAAACACCGGGGAGCTGTTTTTT